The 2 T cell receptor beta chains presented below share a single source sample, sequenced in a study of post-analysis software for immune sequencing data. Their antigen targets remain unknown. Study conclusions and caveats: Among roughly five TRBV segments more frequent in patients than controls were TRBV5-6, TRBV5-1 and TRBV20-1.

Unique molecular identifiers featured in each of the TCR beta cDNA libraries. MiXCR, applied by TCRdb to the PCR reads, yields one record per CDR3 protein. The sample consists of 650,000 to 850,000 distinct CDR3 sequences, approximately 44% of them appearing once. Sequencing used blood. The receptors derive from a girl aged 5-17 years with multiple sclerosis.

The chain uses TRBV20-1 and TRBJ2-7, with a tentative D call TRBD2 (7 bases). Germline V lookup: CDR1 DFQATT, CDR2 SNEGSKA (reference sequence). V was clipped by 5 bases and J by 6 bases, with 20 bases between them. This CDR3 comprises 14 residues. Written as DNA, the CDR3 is TGCAGTGCTTCAAGGGGGGGACCCTTAGGCGAGCAGTACTTC. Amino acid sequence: CSASRGGPLGEQYF.

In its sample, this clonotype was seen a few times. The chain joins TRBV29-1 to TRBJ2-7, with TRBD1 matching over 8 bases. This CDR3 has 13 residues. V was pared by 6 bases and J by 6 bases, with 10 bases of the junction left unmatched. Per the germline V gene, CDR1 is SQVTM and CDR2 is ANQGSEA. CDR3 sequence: CSVVDRGISEQYF. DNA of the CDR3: TGCAGCGTAGTAGACAGGGGAATAAGCGAGCAGTACTTC.